The TCR beta chain under discussion was sequenced for a study of T cell changes during pregnancy in multiple sclerosis. This CDR3 region has 15 residues. Germline-derived CDR1 and CDR2 are LNHDA and SQIVND (reference sequence). The junction had 15 bases not matched to a gene; V was cut back by 9 bases and J by 7 bases. Assay used: immunoSEQ multiplex PCR; TCRdb lists only in-frame clones, some missing. The sample lists under 100,000 clones, about 94% occurring once. This clonotype was obtained from a female donor with multiple sclerosis, enrolled in a pregnancy study. Sequencing used peripheral blood, obtained in the third trimester of pregnancy. The rearrangement links TRBV19 to TRBJ1-2, with TRBD1 matching 9 bases. CDR3 DNA: TGTGCCAGCTACTCCTGGGACAGGGTACCGGCTGGCTACACCTTC. Translating it yields CASYSWDRVPAGYTF.